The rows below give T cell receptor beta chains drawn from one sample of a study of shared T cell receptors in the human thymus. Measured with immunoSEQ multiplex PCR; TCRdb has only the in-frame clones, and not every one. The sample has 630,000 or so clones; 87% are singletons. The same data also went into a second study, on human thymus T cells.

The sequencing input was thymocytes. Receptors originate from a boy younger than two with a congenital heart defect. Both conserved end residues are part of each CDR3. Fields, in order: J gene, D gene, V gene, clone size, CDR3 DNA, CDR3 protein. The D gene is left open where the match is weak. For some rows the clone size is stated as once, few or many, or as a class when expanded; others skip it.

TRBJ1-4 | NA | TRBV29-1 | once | TGCAGCGTTGAAGTTGGGCACCGGGACAAGGGTGGAAAACTGTTTTTT | CSVEVGHRDKGGKLFF
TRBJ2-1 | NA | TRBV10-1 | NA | TGCGCCAGCAGTGAGGGTGGGAGAGCGACCTACAATGAGCAGTTCTTC | CASSEGGRATYNEQFF
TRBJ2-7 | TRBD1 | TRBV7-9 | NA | TGTGCCAGCAGCGCGGGAGGACCGGGGACAGGGGACTACGAGCAGTACTTC | CASSAGGPGTGDYEQYF
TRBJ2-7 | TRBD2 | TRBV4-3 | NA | TGCGCCAGCAGCCCAGCGGGGGCCCCCTACGAGCAGTACTTC | CASSPAGAPYEQYF
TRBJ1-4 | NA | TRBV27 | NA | TGTGCCAGCAGTCCCATCGTCACTGATGAAAAACTGTTTTTT | CASSPIVTDEKLFF
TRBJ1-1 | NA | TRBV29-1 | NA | TGCAGCGTTGAAAGGGGGAAGAACACTGAAGCTTTCTTT | CSVERGKNTEAFF
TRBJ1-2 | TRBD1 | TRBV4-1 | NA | TGCGCCAGCAGCCAAGATCGCCCCTTAAACAGGGGCAACTATGGCTACACCTTC | CASSQDRPLNRGNYGYTF
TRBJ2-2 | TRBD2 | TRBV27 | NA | TGTGCCAGCAGTGAAACGGGACTAGCCAGCGCGAACACCGGGGAGCTGTTTTTT | CASSETGLASANTGELFF
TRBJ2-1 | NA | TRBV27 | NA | TGTGCCAGCAGTTTTGGCCGGGAGATCCAGCTACACGAGCAGTTCTTC | CASSFGREIQLHEQFF
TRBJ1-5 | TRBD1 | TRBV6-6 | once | TGTGCCAGCAGTTCCGGGACAGGGGTTCGACAGCCCCAGCATTTT | CASSSGTGVRQPQHF
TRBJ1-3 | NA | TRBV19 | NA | TGTGCCAGTAGTCCGGGGAGTACACAGCCCTCTGGAAACACCATATATTTT | CASSPGSTQPSGNTIYF
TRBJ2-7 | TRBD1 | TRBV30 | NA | TGTGCCTGGAGAGAGGGGGCGAGTCCCTACGAGCAGTACTTC | CAWREGASPYEQYF
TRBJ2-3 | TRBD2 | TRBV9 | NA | TGTGCCAGCAGCGCCCCGACCTACCAAACTAGCGGGAGTGTGACAGATACGCAGTATTTT | CASSAPTYQTSGSVTDTQYF
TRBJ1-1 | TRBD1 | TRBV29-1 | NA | TGCAGCGTTGCGGGGACAGGTGGCCGGGCTTTCTTT | CSVAGTGGRAFF
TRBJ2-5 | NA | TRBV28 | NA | TGTGCCACGCAACCCCGTGCAGGCCAAGAGACCCAGTACTTC | CATQPRAGQETQYF
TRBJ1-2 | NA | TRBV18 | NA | TGTGCCAGCTCGCGTCTTAGAGAGGCAGGACCGGGAGACACCTTC | CASSRLREAGPGDTF
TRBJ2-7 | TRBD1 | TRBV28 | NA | TGTGCCAGCACCGAGCGCGGAAAATCCGTGACAGGGGGATACGAGCAGTACTTC | CASTERGKSVTGGYEQYF
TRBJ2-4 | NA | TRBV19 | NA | TGTGCCATCAACACCGGGTCCCCGGAAAACATTCAGTACTTC | CAINTGSPENIQYF
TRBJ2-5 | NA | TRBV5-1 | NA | TGCGCCAGCAGCTCGCGTCAGGAGGACAGCCCTGGATCTTGGAACCAAGAGACCCAGTACTTC | CASSSRQEDSPGSWNQETQYF
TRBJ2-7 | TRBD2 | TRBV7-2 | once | TGTGCCAGCAGCTCCGGACTAGCGGGGGGGCAGGAGCAGTACTTC | CASSSGLAGGQEQYF
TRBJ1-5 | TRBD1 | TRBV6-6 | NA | TGTGCCAGCAGTTCCCCGGGACAGGATAATCAGCCCCAGCATTTT | CASSSPGQDNQPQHF
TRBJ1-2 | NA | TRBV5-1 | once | TGCGCCAGCAGCTTGGGGGCCGGGACATGGACCTACTATGGCTACACCTTC | CASSLGAGTWTYYGYTF
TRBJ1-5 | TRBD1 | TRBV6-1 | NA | TGTGCCAGCAGTGTACAGGGGATGTTGAAACAGCCCCAGCATTTT | CASSVQGMLKQPQHF
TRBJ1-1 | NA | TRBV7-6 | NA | TGTGCCAGCAGCTTAGATTATTCGGAAGCTTTCTTT | CASSLDYSEAFF
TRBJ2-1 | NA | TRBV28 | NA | TGTGCCAGCAGTTTAGACGGGTGGGAGCAGTTCTTC | CASSLDGWEQFF
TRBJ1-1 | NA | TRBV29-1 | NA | TGCAGCGTTGCCGGGTTGGAGGCTTTCTTT | CSVAGLEAFF
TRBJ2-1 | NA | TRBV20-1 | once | TGCAGTGCCACCGCGGGACGTGGTTTCTTC | CSATAGRGFF
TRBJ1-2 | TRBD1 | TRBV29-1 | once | TGCAGCGTTGAAGACCCTAACGAATATTTCGGACAGGCCCCGTTTAGCTACACCTTC | CSVEDPNEYFGQAPFSYTF
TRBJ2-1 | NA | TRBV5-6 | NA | TGTGCCAGCAGCTCCCCGAGACAGGCGGTCAATGAGCAGTTCTTC | CASSSPRQAVNEQFF
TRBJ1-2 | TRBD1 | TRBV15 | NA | TGTGCCACCAGCCCCAGGGGGGCTAACTATGGCTACACCTTC | CATSPRGANYGYTF
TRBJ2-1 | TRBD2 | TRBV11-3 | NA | TGTGCCAGCAGCACCGCGGGAGGGCCTTACAATGAGCAGTTCTTC | CASSTAGGPYNEQFF
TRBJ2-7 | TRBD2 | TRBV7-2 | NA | TGTGCCAGCAGCTTGACTAGCTGCGGCGAGCAGTACTTC | CASSLTSCGEQYF
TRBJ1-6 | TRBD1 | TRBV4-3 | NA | TGCGCCAGCCGGGACAGAGATTTTAATTCACCCCTCCACTTT | CASRDRDFNSPLHF
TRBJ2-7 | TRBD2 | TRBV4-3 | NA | TGCGCCAGCAGCCAAGACTCCTATTTCGGGGGGACCTACGAGCAGTACTTC | CASSQDSYFGGTYEQYF
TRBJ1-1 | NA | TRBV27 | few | TGTGCCAGCGGGCGATTGAACACTGAAGCTTTCTTT | CASGRLNTEAFF
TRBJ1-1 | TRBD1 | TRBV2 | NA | TGTGCCAGCAGTCGCGGACAGGGGGTCACTGAAGCTTTCTTT | CASSRGQGVTEAFF
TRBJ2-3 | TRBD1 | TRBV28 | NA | TGTGCCAGCAGCTTGGGACAGGGTAGTTCAGATACGCAGTATTTT | CASSLGQGSSDTQYF
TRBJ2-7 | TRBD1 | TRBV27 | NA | TGTGCCAGCAGTTTATCGGGACAGGGGTTGGTATACGAGCAGTACTTC | CASSLSGQGLVYEQYF
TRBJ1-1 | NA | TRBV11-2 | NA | TGTGCCAGCAGCTACCATAGTTCGAACACTGAAGCTTTCTTT | CASSYHSSNTEAFF
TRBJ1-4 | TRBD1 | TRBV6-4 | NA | TGTGCCAGCACCAAACGCCCGGGACAGGGAAGTGAAAAACTGTTTTTT | CASTKRPGQGSEKLFF
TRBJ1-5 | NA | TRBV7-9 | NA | TGTGCCAGCAGCTTAGGAAGGGGGGACTGGGAGGGTCCCCAGCATTTT | CASSLGRGDWEGPQHF
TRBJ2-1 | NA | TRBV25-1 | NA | TGTGCCAGCAACGGGAGACAATACAATGAGCAGTTCTTC | CASNGRQYNEQFF
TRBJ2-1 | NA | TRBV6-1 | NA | TGTGCCAGCAGGGGTAGCCTTCACAATGAGCAGTTCTTC | CASRGSLHNEQFF
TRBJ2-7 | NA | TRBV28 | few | TGTGCCAGCAGTTCCTCGTGGCGGGTCTACGAGCAGTACTTC | CASSSSWRVYEQYF
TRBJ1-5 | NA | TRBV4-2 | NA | TGTGCCAGCAGCCAAGCGGCAGGGAAGGAAGGTCAGCCCCAGCATTTT | CASSQAAGKEGQPQHF
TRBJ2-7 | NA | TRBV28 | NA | TGTGCCAGCAGACACCGGGGACTTTATGGATCCTACGAGCAGTACTTC | CASRHRGLYGSYEQYF
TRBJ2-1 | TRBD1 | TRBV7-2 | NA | TGTGCCAGCAGCTTAGCCTGGACAGGTTCCTACAATGAGCAGTTCTTC | CASSLAWTGSYNEQFF
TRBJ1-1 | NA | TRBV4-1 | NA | TGCGCCAGCAGCCAAGGGGCCCCAGGGGACCAGAACACTGAAGCTTTCTTT | CASSQGAPGDQNTEAFF
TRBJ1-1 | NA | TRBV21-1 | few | TGTGCCAGCAGCATCCGGGACACGAACACTGAAGCTTTCTTT | CASSIRDTNTEAFF
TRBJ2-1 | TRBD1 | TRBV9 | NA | TGTGCCAGCAGCGCATCCCTTAACCCGGACAGGGGCCCTTCTTACAATGAGCAGTTCTTC | CASSASLNPDRGPSYNEQFF
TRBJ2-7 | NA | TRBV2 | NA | TGTGCCAGCGGAACAGGGACCTACGAGCAGTACTTC | CASGTGTYEQYF
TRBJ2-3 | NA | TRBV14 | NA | TGTGCCAGCAGCTACCTACTAGGCACCCACACAGATACGCAGTATTTT | CASSYLLGTHTDTQYF
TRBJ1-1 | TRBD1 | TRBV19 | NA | TGTGCCAGTAGGTGCCGGGACAGGCGGGGGACTAACACTGAAGCTTTCTTT | CASRCRDRRGTNTEAFF
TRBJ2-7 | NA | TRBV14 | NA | TGTGCCAGCAGCCACCTGGGCAGGCCCCACGAGCAGTACTTC | CASSHLGRPHEQYF
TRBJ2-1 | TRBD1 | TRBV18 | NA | TGTGCCAGCTCACCAATGGGACAGGACTACAATGAGCAGTTCTTC | CASSPMGQDYNEQFF
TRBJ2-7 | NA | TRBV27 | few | TGTGCCAGCAGTTACCGATCTAGCGCAGGCGAGCAGTACTTC | CASSYRSSAGEQYF